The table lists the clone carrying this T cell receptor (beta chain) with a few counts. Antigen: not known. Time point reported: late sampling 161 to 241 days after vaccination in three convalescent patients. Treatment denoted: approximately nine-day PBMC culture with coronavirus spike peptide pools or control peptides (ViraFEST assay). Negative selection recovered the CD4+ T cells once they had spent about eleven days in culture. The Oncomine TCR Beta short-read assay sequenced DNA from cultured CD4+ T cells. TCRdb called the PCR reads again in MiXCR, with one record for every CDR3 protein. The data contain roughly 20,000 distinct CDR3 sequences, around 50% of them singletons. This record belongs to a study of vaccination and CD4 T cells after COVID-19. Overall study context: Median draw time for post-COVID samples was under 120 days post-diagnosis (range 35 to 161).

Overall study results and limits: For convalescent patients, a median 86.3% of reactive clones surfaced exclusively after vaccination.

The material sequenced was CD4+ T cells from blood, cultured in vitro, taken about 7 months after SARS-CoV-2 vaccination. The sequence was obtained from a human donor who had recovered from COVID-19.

The CDR3 loop is CATSDPAATSYEQYF. The CDR3 region has the DNA TGTGCCACCAGTGATCCGGCTGCTACCTCCTACGAGCAGTACTTC. The chain has TRBV24-1 and TRBJ2-7; no definite D call. There are 15 residues in the CDR3. CDR1 is KGHDR and CDR2 is SFDVKD in the germline V gene. Trimming left V 3 bases short and J 0 bases short, with 11 bases between.